The 28 T cell receptor beta chains below come from one sample, sequenced in a study of shared clonotypes between healthy human individuals. Measured with immunoSEQ multiplex PCR; TCRdb has only the in-frame clones, and not every one. The sample carries about 2 million clones, roughly 94% recorded once. Only CD45RO-negative cells positively selected for CCR7 counted as naive CD8 cells, so terminally differentiated effector memory CD45RA+ cells were excluded. The sample taken for sequencing was naive CD8+ T cells sorted from blood. Receptor source: a man aged 18 to 30 in good health.

V is TRBV6-5 and J is TRBJ1-5; 9 nucleotides align to TRBD1. The CDR3 is 14 amino acids. Germline CDR1 is MNHEY and CDR2 is SVGAGI. With V trimmed by 4 bases and J by 7 bases, 5 bases remained unmatched. The CDR3, as DNA: TGTGCCAGCAGTTCAGGACAGGGGACCCAGCCCCAGCATTTT. Its translation is CASSSGQGTQPQHF.

V and J are TRBV18 and TRBJ1-5, with 7 bases aligning to TRBD1. Per germline, CDR1 KGHSH and CDR2 LQKENI. This CDR3 region has 14 residues. With 3 bases clipped from V and 5 bases from J, the junction kept 4 bases outside the gene matches. Here the CDR3 DNA reads TGTGCCAGCTCACCCGACAGGGACGATCAGCCCCAGCATTTT. This gives the protein CASSPDRDDQPQHF.

A single count supports this clone. The chain is built from TRBV14 and TRBJ2-1, with D tentatively TRBD1 (6 bases). From germline, CDR1 is SGHDN and CDR2 FVKESK. The CDR3 has 14 residues. V was trimmed by 8 bases and J by 3 bases, leaving 14 bases between them. DNA for the CDR3: TGTGCCAGCGGAACGACAGGCATCTACAATGAGCAGTTCTTC. Residues: CASGTTGIYNEQFF.

The gene calls are TRBV5-6 and TRBJ2-7; no definite D call. This CDR3 contains 16 residues. Germline CDR1 reads SGHDT; CDR2 reads YYEEEE. Deletions cut 4 bases from V and 3 bases from J, with 20 bases between. The CDR3 bases are TGTGCCAGCAGCCGTACCCAGGTTGGGCTCGTCTACGAGCAGTACTTC. It is translated as CASSRTQVGLVYEQYF.

The genes are TRBV11-2 and TRBJ2-2; 7 bases map to TRBD2. CDR3 length: 16 amino acids. Germline trimming cut 4 bases from V and 7 bases from J; bases unmatched to any gene: 12. Per germline, CDR1 SGHAT and CDR2 FQNNGV. CDR3 amino acids: CASSSRTRGGNGELFF. In DNA, the CDR3 is TGTGCCAGCAGCTCCCGGACGAGGGGAGGGAACGGGGAGCTGTTTTTT.

The chain uses TRBV5-1 and TRBJ2-1; TRBD2 aligns across 13 bases. CDR1 and CDR2 (germline): SGHRS, YFSETQ. Trimming removed 3 bases from V and 3 bases from J; junction bases left unmatched: 3. The CDR3 consists of 16 residues. The CDR3 loop is CASSSGTSGNYNEQFF. The CDR3 DNA is TGCGCCAGCAGCTCGGGGACTAGCGGGAACTACAATGAGCAGTTCTTC.

The chain employs TRBV11-2 and TRBJ2-3; 9 bases are shared with TRBD2. Germline V gene sequence: CDR1 SGHAT, CDR2 FQNNGV. The CDR3 covers 15 residues. Trimming at V came to 2 bases and at J to 4 bases, leaving 4 bases not matched to a gene. CDR3 bases: TGTGCCAGCAGCTTAACGTTAGCGGGAGCAGATACGCAGTATTTT. Encoded protein: CASSLTLAGADTQYF. Drawing the rest from reference TRBV11-2 and TRBJ2-3, the complete variable domain is EAGVAQSPRYKIIEKRQSVAFWCNPISGHATLYWYQQILGQGPKLLIQFQNNGVVDDSQLPKDRFSAERLKGVDSTLKIQPAKLEDSAVYLCASSLTLAGADTQYFGPGTRLTVL.

The rearrangement joins TRBV6-5 to TRBJ2-7; 7 bases line up with TRBD1. The CDR3 sequence is 15 residues long. The germline V gene has CDR1 MNHEY and CDR2 SVGAGI. The ends lost 0 bases at V and 7 bases at J; junction bases unmatched: 9. The CDR3 nucleotides are TGTGCCAGCAGTTACTCGACGACAGGGACGAGTGAGCAGTACTTC. Protein: CASSYSTTGTSEQYF.

Comments on this clone: This CDR3 is also generated by other DNA sequences in the sample. The V gene is TRBV13, the J gene TRBJ2-1; D is uncertain. V gave up 0 bases and J gave up 7 bases, with 4 bases separating them. Germline-derived CDR1 and CDR2 are PRHDT and FYEKMQ (reference sequence). The CDR3 runs 12 residues. For the CDR3, the DNA is TGTGCCAGCAGCTTAGGACTTAATGAGCAGTTCTTC. This sequence encodes CASSLGLNEQFF.

V gene TRBV5-6 combines with J gene TRBJ2-1, with D uncertain. The length of the CDR3 is 16 residues. V was pared by 0 bases and J by 9 bases, with 19 bases between. Germline CDR1 SGHDT, CDR2 YYEEEE. CDR3 residues: CASSLARLVGVVEQFF. The CDR3 DNA reads TGTGCCAGCAGCTTGGCGCGGCTAGTTGGGGTCGTTGAGCAGTTCTTC.

This clone occurred once. The chain links TRBV7-9 to TRBJ2-3; D not certain. Trimming stripped 11 bases from V and 2 bases from J, with 11 bases between. Germline V gene sequence: CDR1 SEHNR, CDR2 FQNEAQ (reference sequence). This CDR3 region has 12 residues. CDR3 region: CAGSRATDTQYF. CDR3 nucleotides: TGTGCCGGCTCCCGGGCCACAGATACGCAGTATTTT.

The CDR3 nucleotides are TGTGCCAGTAGGGAAGTAGGATATAACTATGGCTACACCTTC. Its translation is CASREVGYNYGYTF. The rearrangement joins TRBV19 to TRBJ1-2; D gene unclear. Per the germline V gene, CDR1 is LNHDA and CDR2 is SQIVND (reference sequence). V dropped 6 bases and J dropped 1 base, with 12 bases sitting between them. This CDR3 region has 14 residues.

The chain is built from TRBV2 and TRBJ2-3; possible D gene TRBD1, 6 bases. The germline CDR1 and CDR2 sequences are SNHLY and FYNNEI. V was cut by 6 bases and J by 2 bases, with 12 bases left in between. The CDR3 contains 14 residues. The CDR3 DNA is TGTGCCAGCAGGGGAACAGGGTTCACAGATACGCAGTATTTT. Protein sequence: CASRGTGFTDTQYF. Using reference TRBV2 and TRBJ2-3 for the parts outside the CDR3, the full variable domain is EPEVTQTPSHQVTQMGQEVILRCVPISNHLYFYWYRQILGQKVEFLVSFYNNEISEKSEIFDDQFSVERPDGSNFTLKIRSTKLEDSAMYFCASRGTGFTDTQYFGPGTRLTVL.

CDR3 in amino acids: CASSITWVSGANVLTF. CDR3 in DNA: TGTGCCAGTAGTATCACTTGGGTTTCTGGGGCCAACGTCCTGACTTTC. The chain uses TRBV19 and TRBJ2-6; D ambiguous. V gave up 3 bases and J gave up 1 base, with 10 bases separating them. Germline loops: CDR1 LNHDA, CDR2 SQIVND (reference sequence). The CDR3 loop spans 16 amino acids.

DNA of the CDR3: TGCAGCGTTGTCACCGCGGGGGGGATGTACAATGAGCAGTTCTTC. This codes for CSVVTAGGMYNEQFF. The rearrangement uses TRBV29-1 and TRBJ2-1; 9 nucleotides match TRBD2. The V gene's germline CDR1 is SQVTM and CDR2 ANQGSEA. CDR3 length: 15 residues. J gave up 4 bases and V 4 bases, and 8 bases lay outside the gene matches.

Note on this clone: Other DNA variants within this sample encode the same CDR3. The rearrangement links TRBV27 to TRBJ2-2; possibly TRBD1 for D (5 bases). The V and J ends lost 7 bases and 5 bases respectively, with 11 bases between them. The V gene's germline CDR1 is MNHEY and CDR2 SMNVEV (reference sequence). The CDR3 length is 13 residues. CDR3 region: CASTFTGTGELFF. CDR3 coding DNA: TGTGCCAGCACCTTTACAGGAACCGGGGAGCTGTTTTTT.

The rearrangement uses TRBV2 and TRBJ2-7; D may be TRBD2 (6 bases). Trimming removed 3 bases at V and 0 bases at J, with 15 bases between. The CDR3 runs 16 residues. Germline V gives CDR1 SNHLY, CDR2 FYNNEI. This CDR3 is CASSEVGGVASYEQYF. The DNA of the CDR3 is TGTGCCAGCAGTGAGGTTGGCGGGGTTGCCTCCTACGAGCAGTACTTC.

The rearrangement links TRBV27 to TRBJ2-1; 12 bases align to TRBD2. The CDR3 is made up of 17 amino acids. V lost 5 bases to trimming and J lost 2 bases; unmatched junction nucleotides: 7. CDR1 is MNHEY and CDR2 is SMNVEV in the germline V gene (reference sequence). The CDR3 bases are TGTGCCAGCAGTCCGTCTAGCGGGGGGGCCCCCTACAATGAGCAGTTCTTC. It specifies CASSPSSGGAPYNEQFF.

This chain connects TRBV28 to TRBJ2-7, with no clear D. V was pared by 3 bases and J by 3 bases, with 6 bases between. Germline V CDR1 and CDR2: MDHEN, SYDVKM. This CDR3 spans 12 amino acids. The CDR3 region is CASSLKDYEQYF. The CDR3 nucleotides read TGTGCCAGCAGTTTGAAGGACTACGAGCAGTACTTC.

The gene calls are TRBV2 and TRBJ2-7; 9 bases fit TRBD1. CDR1 and CDR2 from the germline V gene are SNHLY and FYNNEI. Trimming cost V 6 bases and J 4 bases; bases outside gene matches: 13. The CDR3 covers 16 residues. As DNA, the CDR3 is TGTGCCAGCAGAGTCTATCCCGGGACAGGGTCTTACGAGCAGTACTTC. Encoded protein: CASRVYPGTGSYEQYF.

This chain joins TRBV5-1 and TRBJ2-2; the D is unclear. Between the trimmed V and J ends, which lost 1 base and 7 bases, there was a span of 5 bases. There are 12 residues in the CDR3. The germline V gene has CDR1 SGHRS and CDR2 YFSETQ. CDR3 loop: CASSLSGGELFF. The CDR3 coding sequence is TGCGCCAGCAGCTTGAGTGGCGGGGAGCTGTTTTTT.

The gene calls are TRBV9 and TRBJ2-5; 11 bases agree with TRBD2. With V trimmed by 4 bases and J by 0 bases, 8 bases remained unmatched. This CDR3 is built from 17 residues. CDR1 is SGDLS, CDR2 YYNGEE, per germline. CDR3 loop: CASSPPPGLADQETQYF. The CDR3 DNA reads TGTGCCAGCAGCCCTCCTCCGGGACTAGCGGACCAAGAGACCCAGTACTTC.

With respect to this clone: The sample carries other DNA sequences with the same CDR3. The V and J genes are TRBV11-3 and TRBJ2-2, with D unclear. Germline V gives CDR1 SGHNT, CDR2 YENEEA. V lost 3 bases, J lost 1 base, and 3 bases lay in between. The CDR3 totals 13 residues. Written as DNA, the CDR3 is TGTGCCAGCAGCTTGAGGAACACCGGGGAGCTGTTTTTT. This sequence encodes CASSLRNTGELFF.

This clone was observed a few times. The rearrangement links TRBV10-2 to TRBJ1-2, with D tentatively TRBD1 (5 bases). Germline loops: CDR1 WSHSY, CDR2 SAAADI. This CDR3 comprises 13 residues. The V end was cut by 6 bases, the J end by 2 bases, with 10 bases between. This CDR3 reads CASSGDPNYGYTF. The CDR3 DNA reads TGCGCCAGCAGCGGGGACCCGAACTATGGCTACACCTTC.

The chain has TRBV7-9 and TRBJ1-1, with 9 nucleotides matching TRBD1. J lost 3 bases, V lost 6 bases, and 11 bases had no gene match. The CDR3 is 16 residues long. CDR1 SEHNR and CDR2 FQNEAQ come from the germline V gene (reference sequence). The CDR3 sequence is CASSYNTGGADTEAFF. Written as DNA, the CDR3 is TGTGCCAGCAGTTATAATACAGGGGGCGCTGACACTGAAGCTTTCTTT.

About this clone: Other nucleotide sequences from this sample produce the same CDR3. The genes are TRBV4-1 and TRBJ1-3, with D perhaps TRBD1 (6 bases). CDR1 is MGHRA, CDR2 YSYEKL, per germline. V was shortened by 0 bases and J by 4 bases, with 10 bases between the two germline ends. This CDR3 region has 15 residues. CDR3 region: CASSQDSGAGNTIYF. The CDR3 bases are TGCGCCAGCAGCCAAGACTCAGGGGCGGGAAACACCATATATTTT.

V gene TRBV11-3 combines with J gene TRBJ2-7; 10 positions agree with TRBD1. CDR3 length: 14 residues. V lost 8 bases and J lost 4; bases outside the gene matches: 8. The germline CDR1 and CDR2 sequences are SGHNT and YENEEA. In DNA form, the CDR3 reads TGTGCCAGCGGCCCCGGGACAGGGGTGTACGAGCAGTACTTC. It codes for CASGPGTGVYEQYF.

On this clone: Other DNA sequences in this sample translate to the same CDR3. The chain couples TRBV7-9 to TRBJ1-1, with no clear D. Trimming removed 5 bases at V and 5 bases at J, with 6 bases between. The CDR3 loop spans 11 amino acids. Germline loops: CDR1 SEHNR, CDR2 FQNEAQ (reference sequence). The CDR3: CASSPGTEAFF. The CDR3 bases are TGTGCCAGCAGCCCTGGGACTGAAGCTTTCTTT. Supplemented by reference TRBV7-9 and TRBJ1-1, the full variable domain reads DTGVSQNPRHKITKRGQNVTFRCDPISEHNRLYWYRQTLGQGPEFLTYFQNEAQLEKSRLLSDRFSAERPKGSFSTLEIQRTEQGDSAMYLCASSPGTEAFFGQGTRLTVV.